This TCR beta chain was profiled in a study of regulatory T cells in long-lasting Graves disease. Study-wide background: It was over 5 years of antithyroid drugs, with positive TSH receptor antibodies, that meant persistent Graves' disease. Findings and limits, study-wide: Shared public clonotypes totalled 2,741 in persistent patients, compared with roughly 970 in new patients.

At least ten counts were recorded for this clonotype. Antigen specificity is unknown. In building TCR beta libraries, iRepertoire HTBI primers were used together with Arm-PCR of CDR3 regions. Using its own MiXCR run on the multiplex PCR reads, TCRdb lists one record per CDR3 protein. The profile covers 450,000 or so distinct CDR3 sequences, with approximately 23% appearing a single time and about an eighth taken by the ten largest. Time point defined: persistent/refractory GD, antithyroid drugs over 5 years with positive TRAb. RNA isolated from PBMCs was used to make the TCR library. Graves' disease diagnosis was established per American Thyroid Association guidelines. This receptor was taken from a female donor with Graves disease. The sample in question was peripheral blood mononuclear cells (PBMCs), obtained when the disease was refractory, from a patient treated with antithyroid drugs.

The CDR3: CASSEDRKVNQPQHF. The CDR3, as DNA: TGTGCCAGCAGTGAGGACAGGAAGGTCAATCAGCCCCAGCATTTT. This chain connects TRBV6-1 to TRBJ1-5; 7 positions match TRBD1. CDR3 size: 15 residues. Germline V gene lookup returns CDR1 MNHNS and CDR2 SASEGT. The V segment lost 3 bases and the J segment 3 bases; nucleotides outside the gene matches: 5.